This T cell receptor beta chain emerged from a study of blood T cells in healthy people across ages (dated by TCRdb to 2015 to 2017). Notes on the research overall: In model experiments, template switching captured about one uniquely barcoded TCR beta cDNA molecule for every two T cells. The study measured age-related changes in TCR beta repertoire diversity using deep sequencing normalized with unique cDNA molecular identifiers. The donors were divided into four age groups: young (average around 15 years), middle-aged (roughly 40), aged (approximately 62) and long-lived (82). To avoid experimental bias, donors of different ages were randomly spread across the sequencing lanes. Using the same blood draw, the study looked at two additional independent replicas of 1 million unique cDNA reads for two donors, one aged 18 to 30 and the other aged 80 or older.

What the authors observed across the whole study: Compared with the aged group, the long-lived group had more naive CD4+ T cells, fewer expanded clones and increased TCR diversity, suggesting age selection. Total diversity estimates from one million sequenced T cells were considered lower bounds and underestimates. The percentage of naive T cells measured by flow cytometry correlated strongly with observed TCR beta diversity. Conclusive comparison of naive and antigen-experienced compartments was prevented by the profiling of bulk unsorted PBMCs. Because donor CMV infection status was unknown, age-related changes in expanded clonotypes were potentially confounded. As age increased, observed TCR beta diversity per million T cells dropped in a roughly linear way, and a significant reduction was already evident by age approximately 40.

The CDR3 goes from the cysteine to the phenylalanine over 18 residues. The kept DNA is CDR3 alone, 54 bases in frame from the first base. At the junction V is shortened by 6 bases and J by 1 base; bases outside the gene matches: 12. Via the germline V gene, CDR1 is SNHLY and CDR2 FYNNEI. The roughly 39 donors, aged about 6 to 95 years, were systemically healthy Caucasian individuals from Russia. Roughly 10 milliliters of peripheral blood were drawn from each donor into EDTA-treated Vacutainer tubes. PBMCs were isolated by Ficoll-Paque density-gradient centrifugation, with at least 6 million obtained per sample. Trizol reagent was used to extract total RNA from the PBMCs, yielding at least 5 micrograms per sample. The percentages of naive CD45RAhigh/CD27high T cells were determined by flow cytometry on a PBMC aliquot from every donor. On this clonotype: Its cognate antigen has yet to be identified. Base qualities are not at hand, and no much larger clone is one base apart.

Library method: 5' RACE. Sequenced using an Illumina HiSeq 2500. A second PCR of 7 to 11 cycles was performed with a sample-barcoded 5' primer and a J-beta primer mix. A template-switch 5' adaptor carrying 12 random nucleotides introduced a unique molecular identifier onto each TCR beta cDNA molecule. Each sample yielded at least 3 million CDR3-containing paired-end reads. First-strand cDNA was synthesized from all RNA with the Mint cDNA synthesis kit, primed by a TRBC-specific oligonucleotide. Following uracil-DNA glycosylase treatment, all cDNA underwent a first 18-cycle PCR with the universal primers M1SS and BC2_uni_R. As for how the authors treated the data: Normalization of each sample was performed by random selection of 1 million high-quality reads, each carrying a distinct molecular identifier. Instead of being binned into consensus sequences, reads with shared molecular identifiers were discarded. CDR3 identification, clonotype clustering and error correction used MiTCR with a Q25 quality threshold and the strictest error-elimination algorithm. A nonparametric unseen species model using Euler transformation provided a lower-bound estimate of total TCR beta diversity. TCRdb reanalyzed the raw reads on its own, using fastp at Q25 for trimming and MiXCR for clone calling, and kept in-frame beta chains. Each entry is one CDR3 protein sequence, shown with its most common DNA and genes. V and J calls and clone size were set by TCRdb, not the authors. The sample yields roughly 1.6 million distinct CDR3 sequences; around 36% were counted once. The ten largest clones represent around 11% of the sample.

The sample was blood. The chain was built from TRBV2 and TRBJ1-4; 9 of the junction bases match TRBD1. This TCR derives from a woman aged 25 to 39 in good health. The CDR3 loop reads CASRTRDRVKETNEKLFF. In nucleotides, the sequence is TGTGCCAGCAGGACCCGGGACAGGGTAAAGGAAACTAATGAAAAACTGTTTTTT.